This T cell receptor (beta chain) was observed in a study of blood T cell repertoires in COVID-19. Adults between about 18 and 95 years of age took part from 24 US areas. The CDR3 is 13 residues long. The germline V gene has CDR1 SGDLS and CDR2 YYNGEE. V dropped 3 bases and J dropped 3 bases, with 6 bases sitting between them. Clones were sequenced by immunoSEQ multiplex PCR, and TCRdb holds only the in-frame ones, with some missing. The table records about 400,000 clones, around 90% of them present only once. The specimen sequenced was PBMCs or T cells enriched from blood (not recorded which). V usage is TRBV9 and J usage is TRBJ2-2; perhaps TRBD1 as D (5 bases). The TCR was taken from a woman between 35 and 50 years old with acute COVID-19. The CDR3, as DNA: TGTGCCAGCAGCGGGGGCTACACCGGGGAGCTGTTTTTT. It codes for CASSGGYTGELFF. The complete variable domain, with remaining parts taken from reference TRBV9 and TRBJ2-2, reads DSGVTQTPKHLITATGQRVTLRCSPRSGDLSVYWYQQSLDQGLQFLIQYYNGEERAKGNILERFSAQQFPDLHSELNLSSLELGDSALYFCASSGGYTGELFFGEGSRLTVL.